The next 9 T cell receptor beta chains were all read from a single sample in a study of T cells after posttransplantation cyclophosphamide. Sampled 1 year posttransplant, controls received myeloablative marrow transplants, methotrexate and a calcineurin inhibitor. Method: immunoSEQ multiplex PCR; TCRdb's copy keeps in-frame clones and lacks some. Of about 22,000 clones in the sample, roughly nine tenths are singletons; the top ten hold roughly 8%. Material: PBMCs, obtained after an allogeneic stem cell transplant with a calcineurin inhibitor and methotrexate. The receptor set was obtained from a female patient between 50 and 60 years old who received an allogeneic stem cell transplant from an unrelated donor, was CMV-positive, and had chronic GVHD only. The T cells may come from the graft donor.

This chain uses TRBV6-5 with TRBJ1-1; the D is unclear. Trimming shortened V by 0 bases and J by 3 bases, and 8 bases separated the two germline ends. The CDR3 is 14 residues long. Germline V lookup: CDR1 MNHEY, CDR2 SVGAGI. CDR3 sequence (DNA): TGTGCCAGCAGTTACTCGAGGAGGGACACTGAAGCTTTCTTT. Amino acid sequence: CASSYSRRDTEAFF.

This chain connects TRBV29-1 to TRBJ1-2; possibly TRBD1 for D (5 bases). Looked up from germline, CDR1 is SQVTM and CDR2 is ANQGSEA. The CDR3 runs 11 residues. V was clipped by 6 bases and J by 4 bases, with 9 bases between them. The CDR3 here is CSVGDFYGYTF. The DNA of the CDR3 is TGCAGCGTAGGGGACTTCTATGGCTACACCTTC.

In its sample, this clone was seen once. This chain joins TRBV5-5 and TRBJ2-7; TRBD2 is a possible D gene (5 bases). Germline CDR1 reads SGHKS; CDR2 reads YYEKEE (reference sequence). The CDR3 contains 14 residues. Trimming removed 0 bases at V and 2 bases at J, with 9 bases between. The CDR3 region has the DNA TGTGCCAGCAGCTTGGGGACTGATACCTACGAGCAGTACTTC. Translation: CASSLGTDTYEQYF. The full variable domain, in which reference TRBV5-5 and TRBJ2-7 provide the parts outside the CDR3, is DAGVTQSPTHLIKTRGQQVTLRCSPISGHKSVSWYQQVLGQGPQFIFQYYEKEERGRGNFPDRFSARQFPNYSSELNVNALLLGDSALYLCASSLGTDTYEQYFGPGTRLTVT.

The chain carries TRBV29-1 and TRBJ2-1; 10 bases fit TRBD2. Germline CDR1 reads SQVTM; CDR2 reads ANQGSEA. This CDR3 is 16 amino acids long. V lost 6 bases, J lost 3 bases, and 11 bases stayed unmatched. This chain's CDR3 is CSVYSPAGGNYNEQFF. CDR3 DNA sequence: TGCAGCGTCTACTCCCCAGCGGGAGGGAACTACAATGAGCAGTTCTTC.

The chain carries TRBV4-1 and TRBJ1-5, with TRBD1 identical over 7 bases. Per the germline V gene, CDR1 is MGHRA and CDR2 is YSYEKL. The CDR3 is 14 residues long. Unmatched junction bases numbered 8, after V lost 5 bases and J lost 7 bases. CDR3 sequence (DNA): TGCGCCAGCAGCTACCGACAGGGACAGCAGCCCCAGCATTTT. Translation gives CASSYRQGQQPQHF.

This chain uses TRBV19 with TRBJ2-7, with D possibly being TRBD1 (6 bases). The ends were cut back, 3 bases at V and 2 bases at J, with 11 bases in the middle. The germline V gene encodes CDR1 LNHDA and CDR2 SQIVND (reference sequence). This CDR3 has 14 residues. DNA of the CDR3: TGTGCCAGTAGTATCCTGCAGGGGCCCTACGAGCAGTACTTC. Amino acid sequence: CASSILQGPYEQYF.

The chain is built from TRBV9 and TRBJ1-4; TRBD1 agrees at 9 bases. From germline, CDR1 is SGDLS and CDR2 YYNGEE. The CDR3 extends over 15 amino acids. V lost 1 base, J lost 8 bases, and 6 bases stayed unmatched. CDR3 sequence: CASSVRTGVGEKLFF. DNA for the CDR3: TGTGCCAGCAGCGTACGGACAGGGGTTGGGGAAAAACTGTTTTTT.

Here the CDR3 DNA reads TGCGCCAGCAGCCCCGGGACTAGCGGCCAAGAGACCCAGTACTTC. Its protein product is CASSPGTSGQETQYF. The rearrangement joins TRBV5-1 to TRBJ2-5; 11 positions match TRBD2. This CDR3 is built from 15 residues. CDR1 and CDR2 (germline): SGHRS, YFSETQ. J gave up 1 base and V 4 bases, and 3 bases lay outside the gene matches.

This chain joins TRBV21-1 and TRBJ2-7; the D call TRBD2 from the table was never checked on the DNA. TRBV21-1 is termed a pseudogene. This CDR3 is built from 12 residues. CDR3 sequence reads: CASSTHRPKRYF. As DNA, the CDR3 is TGTGCCAGCAGCACCCACCGCCCTAAGCGGTACTTC.